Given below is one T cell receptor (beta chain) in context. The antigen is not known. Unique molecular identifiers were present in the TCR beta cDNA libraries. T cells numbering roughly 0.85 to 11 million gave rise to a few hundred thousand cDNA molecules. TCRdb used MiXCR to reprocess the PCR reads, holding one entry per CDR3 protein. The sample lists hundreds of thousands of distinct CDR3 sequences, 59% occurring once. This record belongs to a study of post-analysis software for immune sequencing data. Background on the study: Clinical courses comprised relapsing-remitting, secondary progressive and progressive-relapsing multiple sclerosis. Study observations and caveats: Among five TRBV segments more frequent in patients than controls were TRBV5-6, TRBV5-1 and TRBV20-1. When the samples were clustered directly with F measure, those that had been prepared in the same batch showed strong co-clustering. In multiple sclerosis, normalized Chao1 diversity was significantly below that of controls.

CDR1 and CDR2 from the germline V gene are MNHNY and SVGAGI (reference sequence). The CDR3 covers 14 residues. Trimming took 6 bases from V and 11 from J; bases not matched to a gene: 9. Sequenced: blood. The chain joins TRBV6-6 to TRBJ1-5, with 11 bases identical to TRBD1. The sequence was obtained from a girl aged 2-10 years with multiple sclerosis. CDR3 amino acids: CASRGPGQGVAQHF. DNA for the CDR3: TGTGCCAGCAGGGGACCGGGACAGGGGGTCGCCCAGCATTTT.